The clone carrying this TCR beta chain was counted a few times. Its target is unknown. The data were obtained in a study of T cells after yellow fever vaccination. In the study overall: Preparation of fractions with low cell numbers was performed using SMART-Seq v4 Ultra Low Input.

The CDR3 is 14 residues long. The ends were cut back, 5 bases at V and 5 bases at J, with 13 bases in the middle. In germline, CDR1 is LNHDA, CDR2 SQIVND (reference sequence). TCRdb recomputed calls from the 5' RACE reads with MiXCR, one row per CDR3 protein. Of hundreds of thousands of distinct CDR3 sequences listed, 6.2% are singletons. Whole-study results and caveats: CD4 and CD8 compartments shared a small share of clonotypes. The secondary response showed a weaker magnitude and a faster peak, day 5 versus 15.

The sample was PBMCs, taken 5 days after the yellow fever booster vaccination. The origin of this receptor is a man in his thirties or forties who received the YFV17D yellow fever vaccine. J is TRBJ2-1 and V is TRBV19; D may be TRBD1 (6 bases). The CDR3 DNA reads as TGTGCCAGTAGTCCCGGGACACTCAACAATGAGCAGTTCTTC. Residues: CASSPGTLNNEQFF.